This T cell receptor (beta chain) came from a study of T cell responses to AZD1222 COVID-19 vaccine. This clone has only a few counts. Clones were sequenced by immunoSEQ multiplex PCR, and TCRdb holds only the in-frame ones, with some missing. The sample records around 91,000 clones, 70% to 90% being singletons. CDR1 and CDR2 (germline): SGHTA, FQGNSA. The CDR3 totals 14 residues. V lost 0 bases and J lost 5, with 10 bases in between. The V and J genes are TRBV7-2 and TRBJ1-2; D may be TRBD1 (5 bases). The sequenced sample was peripheral blood, obtained on day 0 of AZD1222 vaccination. This receptor was obtained from an adult in good health. CDR3 sequence reads: CASSLAGTMYGYTF. Here the CDR3 DNA reads TGTGCCAGCAGCTTAGCTGGGACGATGTATGGCTACACCTTC.